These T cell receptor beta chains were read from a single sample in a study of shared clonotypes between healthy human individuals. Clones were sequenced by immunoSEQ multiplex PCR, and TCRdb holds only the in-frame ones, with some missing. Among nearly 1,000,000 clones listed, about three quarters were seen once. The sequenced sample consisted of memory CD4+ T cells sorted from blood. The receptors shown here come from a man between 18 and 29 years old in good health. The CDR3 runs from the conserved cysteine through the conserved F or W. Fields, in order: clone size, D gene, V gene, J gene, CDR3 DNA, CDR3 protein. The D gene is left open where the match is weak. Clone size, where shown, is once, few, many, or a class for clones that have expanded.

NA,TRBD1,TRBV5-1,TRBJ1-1,TGCGCCAGCAGCTTGGCTCCGGGACAGGGAGTTGAAGCTTTCTTT,CASSLAPGQGVEAFF
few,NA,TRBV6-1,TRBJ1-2,TGTGCCAGCAGTGAAGGCGGGGGGCGTCCCTATGGCTACACCTTC,CASSEGGGRPYGYTF
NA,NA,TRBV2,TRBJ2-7,TGTGCCAGCAGGACCAGCGGAGGAAGGGAGCAGTACTTC,CASRTSGGREQYF
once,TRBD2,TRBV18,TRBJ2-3,TGTGCCAGCGAGGCTAGCGGGAGGAAAGATACGCAGTATTTT,CASEASGRKDTQYF
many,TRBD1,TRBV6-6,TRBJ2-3,TGTGCCAGCAGTTACTGGGGACAGTTCACAGATACGCAGTATTTT,CASSYWGQFTDTQYF
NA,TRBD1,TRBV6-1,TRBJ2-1,TGTGCCAGCAGTGACGGACAGGGGAATGAGCAGTTCTTC,CASSDGQGNEQFF
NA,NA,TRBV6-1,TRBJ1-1,TGTGCCAGCAGGATCGACAGGGAAGCTTTCTTT,CASRIDREAFF
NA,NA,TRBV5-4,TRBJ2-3,TGTGCCAGCAGCGCGCTAAAAAGCACAGATACGCAGTATTTT,CASSALKSTDTQYF
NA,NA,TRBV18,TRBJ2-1,TGTGCCAGCTCACCACTTCCCGGACTTCCCCCTTCCTACAATGAGCAGTTCTTC,CASSPLPGLPPSYNEQFF
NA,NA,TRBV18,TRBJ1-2,TGTGCCAGCTCACCATTGTCGCAGGGTTCGAGCTATGGCTACACCTTC,CASSPLSQGSSYGYTF
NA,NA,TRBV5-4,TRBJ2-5,TGTGCCAGCAGCATGGCCATTGGACAGCAAGAGACCCAGTACTTC,CASSMAIGQQETQYF
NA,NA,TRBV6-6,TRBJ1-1,TGTGCCAGCAGTCAGACCGGACAGCCGCTGAACACTGAAGCTTTCTTT,CASSQTGQPLNTEAFF
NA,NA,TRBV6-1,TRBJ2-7,TGTGCCGGCACTACTGGCACCCCGTACGAGCAGTACTTC,CAGTTGTPYEQYF
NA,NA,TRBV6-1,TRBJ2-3,TGTGCCAGCAGTGAGGGCCCGCCTAGCACAGATACGCAGTATTTT,CASSEGPPSTDTQYF
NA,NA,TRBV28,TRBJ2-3,TGTGCCAGCAGTATGAGGGACATCAGCACAGATACGCAGTATTTT,CASSMRDISTDTQYF
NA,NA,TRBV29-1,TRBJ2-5,TGCAGCGTTGAAATCTACAGCAAAGAGACCCAGTACTTC,CSVEIYSKETQYF
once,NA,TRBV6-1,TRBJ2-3,TGTGCCAGCAGTGATCAGGGACCTAGCACAGATACGCAGTATTTT,CASSDQGPSTDTQYF
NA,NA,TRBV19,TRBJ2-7,TGTGCCAGTAGTATGCTCGGCGAGCAGTACTTC,CASSMLGEQYF
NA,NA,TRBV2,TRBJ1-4,TGTGCCAGCAGTGGGAGTAATGAAAAACTGTTTTTT,CASSGSNEKLFF
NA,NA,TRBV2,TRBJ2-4,TGTGCCAGCAGTGGCGGGACAGCCAAAAACATTCAGTACTTC,CASSGGTAKNIQYF
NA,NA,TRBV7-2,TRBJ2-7,TGTGCCAGCAGCTTAAGGGCCCTAGCCGGATCCTACGAGCAGTACTTC,CASSLRALAGSYEQYF
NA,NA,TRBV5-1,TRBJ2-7,TGCGCCAGTGGGGTGACAAACTCCTACGAGCAGTACTTC,CASGVTNSYEQYF
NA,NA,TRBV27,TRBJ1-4,TGTGCCAGCAGTTTCGGCAGGGGTAAAGAAAAACTGTTTTTT,CASSFGRGKEKLFF
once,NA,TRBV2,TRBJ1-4,TGTGCCAGCAGAATTGAGATCGTAGATGGGATTGAAAAACTGTTTTTT,CASRIEIVDGIEKLFF
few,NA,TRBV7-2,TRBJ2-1,TGTGCCAGCAGCTTAGACTTCAATGAGCAGTTCTTC,CASSLDFNEQFF
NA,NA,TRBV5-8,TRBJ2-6,TGTGCCAGCAGCTTTGGAGGGAGAGCTACTGGGGCCAACGTCCTGACTTTC,CASSFGGRATGANVLTF
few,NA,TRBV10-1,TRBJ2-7,TGCGCCAGCAGCCAGATACAGCAGGTTACCGAGCAGTACTTC,CASSQIQQVTEQYF
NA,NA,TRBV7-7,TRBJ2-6,TGTGCTAGCAGTCCCTCCCCTGGGGCCAACGTCCTGACTTTC,CASSPSPGANVLTF
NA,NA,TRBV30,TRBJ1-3,TGTGCCTGGAGTGTAGGGGGGGCCCTCTCTGGAAACACCATATATTTT,CAWSVGGALSGNTIYF
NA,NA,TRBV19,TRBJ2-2,TGTGCCAGTAGTACACAGTCGGCGAACACCGGGGAGCTGTTTTTT,CASSTQSANTGELFF
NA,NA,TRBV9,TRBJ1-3,TGTGCCAGCAGCGTTTCGGGAGAAGGTACCATATATTTT,CASSVSGEGTIYF
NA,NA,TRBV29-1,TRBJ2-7,TGCAGCGTCCGGGCCCAAGTCGCAGGAGACTACGAGCAGTACTTC,CSVRAQVAGDYEQYF
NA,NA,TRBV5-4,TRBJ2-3,TGTGCCAGCAGCTCAGAGGGAGCTTCTAGCACAGATACGCAGTATTTT,CASSSEGASSTDTQYF
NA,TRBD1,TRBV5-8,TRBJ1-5,TGTGCCAGCAGGACGAATACCGGGACAGCTACTAATCAGCCCCAGCATTTT,CASRTNTGTATNQPQHF
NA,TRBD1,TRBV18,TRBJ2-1,TGTGCCAGCTCACGGAGAGGGACAGGGGGTAAGGATGAGCAGTTCTTC,CASSRRGTGGKDEQFF